The 2 T cell receptor beta chains below all came from one sample that was sequenced in a study of Graves' ophthalmopathy and Graves' hyperthyroidism. Amplification of TCR beta CDR3 regions used RNA transcripts. Amplification began with first-round RT-PCR using HTBI primers, then second-round multiplex PCR was performed. TCRdb ran MiXCR on the multiplex PCR reads and lists one entry per CDR3 protein. The table shows about 740,000 distinct CDR3 sequences, with about 44% occurring only once. Specimen: peripheral blood. The source of these receptors is an adult man with Graves' ophthalmopathy.

The sample holds a few counts of this clonotype. CDR3 amino acids: CASSLGVEEKLFF. The CDR3 nucleotides are TGTGCCAGCAGCTTGGGAGTGGAGGAAAAACTGTTTTTT. The V call is TRBV11-1, the J call TRBJ1-4, with D uncertain. The V and J ends lost 3 bases and 8 bases respectively, with 10 bases between them. The germline V gene has CDR1 SGHAT and CDR2 FQDESV (reference sequence). This CDR3 comprises 13 residues. The full variable domain, completed using reference TRBV11-1 and TRBJ1-4, is EAEVAQSPRYKITEKSQAVAFWCDPISGHATLYWYRQILGQGPELLVQFQDESVVDDSQLPKDRFSAERLKGVDSTLKIQPAELGDSAMYLCASSLGVEEKLFFGSGTQLSVL.

The V call is TRBV7-9, the J call TRBJ2-5; 7 bases align to TRBD1. With V trimmed by 5 bases and J by 5 bases, 11 bases remained unmatched. CDR3 length: 15 amino acids. Germline loops: CDR1 SEHNR, CDR2 FQNEAQ (reference sequence). CDR3 nucleotide sequence: TGTGCCAGCAGCCCTCGACAGGGTTCGGTTGAGACCCAGTACTTC. This sequence encodes CASSPRQGSVETQYF.